This T cell receptor beta chain is drawn from a study of cytomegalovirus exposure and HLA in healthy donors. Study-level information: Earlier results showed roughly 120 million unique TCR beta sequences derived from approximately 170 million T cells. Whole-study results and caveats: A later analysis appeared to link common viral pathogens to several of the most significant clusters. Serostatus for CMV was the only available immune exposure information.

The primer mix had 60 Vbeta and 13 Jbeta primers. Profiled with immunoSEQ multiplex PCR; TCRdb holds only in-frame clones, not every one. This sample's clone table lists approximately 60,000 clones. V lost 5 bases to trimming and J lost 6 bases; unmatched junction nucleotides: 5. The germline CDR1 and CDR2 sequences are SGHDT and YYEEEE. The CDR3 runs 15 residues. On this clone: Its matching antigen is unknown.

The sample comprised PBMCs. This sequence originates from a man aged 25-45 years in good health and CMV-seropositive. This chain connects TRBV5-6 to TRBJ1-6; the match to TRBD1 covers 10 bases. Here the CDR3 DNA reads TGTGCCAGCAGTCGGGACAGGGGTAGTAATTCACCCCTCCACTTT. Translating it yields CASSRDRGSNSPLHF.